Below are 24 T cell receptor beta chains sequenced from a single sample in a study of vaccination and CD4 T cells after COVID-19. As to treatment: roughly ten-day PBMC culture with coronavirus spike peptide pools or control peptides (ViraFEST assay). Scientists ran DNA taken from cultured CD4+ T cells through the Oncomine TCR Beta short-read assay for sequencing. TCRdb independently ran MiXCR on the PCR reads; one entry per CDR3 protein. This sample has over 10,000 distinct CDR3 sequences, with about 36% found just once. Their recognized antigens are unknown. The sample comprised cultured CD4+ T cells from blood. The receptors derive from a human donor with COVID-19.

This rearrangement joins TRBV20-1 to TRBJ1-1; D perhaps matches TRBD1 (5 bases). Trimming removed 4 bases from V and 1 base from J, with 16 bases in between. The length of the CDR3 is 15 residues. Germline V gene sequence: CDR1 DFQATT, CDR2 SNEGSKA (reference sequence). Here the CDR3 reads CSANPSGGKNTEAFF. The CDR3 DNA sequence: TGCAGTGCTAACCCATCGGGGGGTAAGAACACTGAAGCTTTCTTT.

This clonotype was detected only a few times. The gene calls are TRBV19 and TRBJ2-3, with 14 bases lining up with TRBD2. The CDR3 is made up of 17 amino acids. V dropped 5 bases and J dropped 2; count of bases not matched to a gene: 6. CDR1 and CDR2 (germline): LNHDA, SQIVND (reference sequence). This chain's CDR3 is CASSPRLAGGPTDTQYF. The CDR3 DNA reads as TGTGCCAGTAGTCCGAGACTAGCGGGGGGGCCCACAGATACGCAGTATTTT.

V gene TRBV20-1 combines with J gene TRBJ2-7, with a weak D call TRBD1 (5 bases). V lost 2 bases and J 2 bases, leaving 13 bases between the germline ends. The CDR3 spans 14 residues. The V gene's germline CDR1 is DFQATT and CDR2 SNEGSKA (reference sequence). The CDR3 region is CSARRVRATYEQYF. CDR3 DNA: TGCAGTGCTAGAAGGGTCAGGGCTACCTACGAGCAGTACTTC.

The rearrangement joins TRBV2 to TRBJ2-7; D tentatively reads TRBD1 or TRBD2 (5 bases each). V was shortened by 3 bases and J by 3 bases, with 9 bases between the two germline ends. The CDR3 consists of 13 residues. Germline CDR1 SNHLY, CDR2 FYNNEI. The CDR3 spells CASSEGRIYEQYF. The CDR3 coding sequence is TGTGCCAGCAGTGAGGGACGCATCTACGAGCAGTACTTC.

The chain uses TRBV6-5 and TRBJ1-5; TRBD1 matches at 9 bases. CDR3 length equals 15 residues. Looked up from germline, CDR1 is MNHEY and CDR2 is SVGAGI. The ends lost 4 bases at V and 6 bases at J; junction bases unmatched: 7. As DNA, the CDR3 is TGTGCCAGCAGTTGGACAGGGGAGGCTACTCAGCCCCAGCATTTT. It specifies CASSWTGEATQPQHF.

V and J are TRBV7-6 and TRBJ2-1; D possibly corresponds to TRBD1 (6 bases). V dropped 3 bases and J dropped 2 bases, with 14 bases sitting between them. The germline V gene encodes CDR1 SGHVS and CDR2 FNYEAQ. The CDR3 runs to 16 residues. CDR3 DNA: TGTGCCAGCAGCTTGGGGACACCCGACACCTACAATGAGCAGTTCTTC. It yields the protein CASSLGTPDTYNEQFF.

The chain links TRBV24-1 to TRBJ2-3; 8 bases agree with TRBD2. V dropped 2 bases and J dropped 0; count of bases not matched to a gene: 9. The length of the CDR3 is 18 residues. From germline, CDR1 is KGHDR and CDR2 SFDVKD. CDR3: CATSDSPRLAGSTDTQYF. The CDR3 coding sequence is TGTGCCACCAGTGATTCCCCGAGGTTAGCGGGGAGCACAGATACGCAGTATTTT.

The CDR3 sequence is CASSIVAGSGANVLTF. The CDR3 DNA sequence: TGTGCCAGTAGTATAGTGGCAGGGTCTGGGGCCAACGTCCTGACTTTC. The gene calls are TRBV19 and TRBJ2-6; perhaps TRBD1 as D (5 bases). V lost 1 base, J lost 1 base, and 8 bases lay in between. The germline gives CDR1 LNHDA, CDR2 SQIVND (reference sequence). CDR3 length equals 16 residues.

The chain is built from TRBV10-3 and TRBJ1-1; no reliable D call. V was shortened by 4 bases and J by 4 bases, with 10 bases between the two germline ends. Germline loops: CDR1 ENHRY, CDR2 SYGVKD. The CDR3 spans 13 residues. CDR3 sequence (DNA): TGTGCCATCAGTGTCGACACAATCACTGAAGCTTTCTTT. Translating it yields CAISVDTITEAFF.

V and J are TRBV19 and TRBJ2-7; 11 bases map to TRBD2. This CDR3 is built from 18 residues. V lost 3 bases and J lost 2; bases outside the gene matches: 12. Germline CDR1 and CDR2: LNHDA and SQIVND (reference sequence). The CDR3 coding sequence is TGTGCCAGTAGTATGTTAATCGGGACTAGCGGCGATACCTACGAGCAGTACTTC. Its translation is CASSMLIGTSGDTYEQYF.

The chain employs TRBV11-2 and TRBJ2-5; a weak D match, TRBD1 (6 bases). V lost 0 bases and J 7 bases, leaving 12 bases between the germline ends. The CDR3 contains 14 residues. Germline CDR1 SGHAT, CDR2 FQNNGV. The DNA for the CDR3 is TGTGCCAGCAGCTTAGATATCCTAGGGGGGACCCAGTACTTC. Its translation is CASSLDILGGTQYF. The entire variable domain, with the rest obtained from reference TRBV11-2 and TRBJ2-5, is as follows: EAGVAQSPRYKIIEKRQSVAFWCNPISGHATLYWYQQILGQGPKLLIQFQNNGVVDDSQLPKDRFSAERLKGVDSTLKIQPAKLEDSAVYLCASSLDILGGTQYFGPGTRLLVL.

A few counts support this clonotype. Written as DNA, the CDR3 is TGTGCCAGCACCGACAGGGGAGGTGACGAGCAGTACTTC. Translation gives CASTDRGGDEQYF. The V and J genes are TRBV6-1 and TRBJ2-7; 8 nucleotides line up with TRBD1. Looked up from germline, CDR1 is MNHNS and CDR2 is SASEGT. The CDR3 sequence is 13 residues long. V lost 7 bases, J lost 5 bases, and 7 bases stayed unmatched.

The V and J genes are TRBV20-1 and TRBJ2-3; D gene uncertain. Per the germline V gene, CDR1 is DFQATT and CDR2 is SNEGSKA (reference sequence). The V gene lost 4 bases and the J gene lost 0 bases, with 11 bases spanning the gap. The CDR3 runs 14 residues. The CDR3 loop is CSATTASSTDTQYF. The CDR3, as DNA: TGCAGTGCTACCACAGCGTCTAGCACAGATACGCAGTATTTT.

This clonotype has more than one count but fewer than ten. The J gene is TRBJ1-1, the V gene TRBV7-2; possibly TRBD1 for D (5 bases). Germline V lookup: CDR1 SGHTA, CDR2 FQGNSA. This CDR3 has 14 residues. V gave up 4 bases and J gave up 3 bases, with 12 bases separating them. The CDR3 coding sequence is TGTGCCAGCAGCTCTAACCGGGGGGACACTGAAGCTTTCTTT. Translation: CASSSNRGDTEAFF.

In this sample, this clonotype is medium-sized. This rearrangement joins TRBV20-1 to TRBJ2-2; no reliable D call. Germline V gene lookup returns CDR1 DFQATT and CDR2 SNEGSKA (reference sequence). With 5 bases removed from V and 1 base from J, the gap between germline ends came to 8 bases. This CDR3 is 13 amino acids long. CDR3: CSAWLVNTGELFF. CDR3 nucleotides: TGCAGTGCTTGGCTGGTGAACACCGGGGAGCTGTTTTTT.

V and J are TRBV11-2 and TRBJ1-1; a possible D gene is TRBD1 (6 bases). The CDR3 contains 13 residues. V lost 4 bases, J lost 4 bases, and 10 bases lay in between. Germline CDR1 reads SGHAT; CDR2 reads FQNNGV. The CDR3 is CASSSGGGTEAFF. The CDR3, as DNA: TGTGCCAGCAGCTCGGGGGGCGGCACTGAAGCTTTCTTT. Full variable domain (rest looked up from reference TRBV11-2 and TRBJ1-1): EAGVAQSPRYKIIEKRQSVAFWCNPISGHATLYWYQQILGQGPKLLIQFQNNGVVDDSQLPKDRFSAERLKGVDSTLKIQPAKLEDSAVYLCASSSGGGTEAFFGQGTRLTVV.

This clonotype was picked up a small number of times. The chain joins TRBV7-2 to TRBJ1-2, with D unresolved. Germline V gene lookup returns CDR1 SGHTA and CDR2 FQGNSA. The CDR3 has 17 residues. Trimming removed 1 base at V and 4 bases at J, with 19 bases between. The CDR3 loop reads CASSLVTGSRSFYGYTF. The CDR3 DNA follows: TGTGCCAGCAGCTTAGTTACGGGGAGCAGATCGTTCTATGGCTACACCTTC.

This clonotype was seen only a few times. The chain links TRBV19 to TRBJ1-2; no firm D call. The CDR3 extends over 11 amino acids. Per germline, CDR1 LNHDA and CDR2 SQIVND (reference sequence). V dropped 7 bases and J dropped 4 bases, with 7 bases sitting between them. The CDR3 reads CASKSFYGYTF. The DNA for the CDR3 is TGTGCCAGTAAGTCGTTCTATGGCTACACCTTC.

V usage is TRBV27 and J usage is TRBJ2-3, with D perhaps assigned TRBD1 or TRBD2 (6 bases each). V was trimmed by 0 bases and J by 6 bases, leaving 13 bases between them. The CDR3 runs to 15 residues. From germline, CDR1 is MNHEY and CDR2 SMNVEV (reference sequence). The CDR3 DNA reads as TGTGCCAGCAGTTTATCGGTGGGGGGCAGGGATACGCAGTATTTT. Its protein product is CASSLSVGGRDTQYF.

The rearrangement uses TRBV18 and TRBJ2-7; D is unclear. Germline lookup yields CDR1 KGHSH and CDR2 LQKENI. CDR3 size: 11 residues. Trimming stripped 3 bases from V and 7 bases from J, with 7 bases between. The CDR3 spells CASSPSQEQYF. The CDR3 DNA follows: TGTGCCAGCTCACCCTCCCAGGAGCAGTACTTC.

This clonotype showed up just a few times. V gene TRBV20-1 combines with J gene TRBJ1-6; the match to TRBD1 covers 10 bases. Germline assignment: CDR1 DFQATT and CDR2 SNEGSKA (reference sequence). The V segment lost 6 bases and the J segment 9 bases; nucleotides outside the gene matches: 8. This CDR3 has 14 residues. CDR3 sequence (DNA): TGCAGTGCCATAGTCCGGGACAGGGGTTCACCCCTCCACTTT. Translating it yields CSAIVRDRGSPLHF.

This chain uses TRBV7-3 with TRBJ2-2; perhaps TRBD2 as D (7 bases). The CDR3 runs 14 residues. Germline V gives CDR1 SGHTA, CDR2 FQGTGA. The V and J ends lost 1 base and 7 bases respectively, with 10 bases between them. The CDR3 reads CASSLRGGDGELFF. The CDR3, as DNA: TGTGCCAGCAGCTTAAGAGGGGGGGACGGGGAGCTGTTTTTT.

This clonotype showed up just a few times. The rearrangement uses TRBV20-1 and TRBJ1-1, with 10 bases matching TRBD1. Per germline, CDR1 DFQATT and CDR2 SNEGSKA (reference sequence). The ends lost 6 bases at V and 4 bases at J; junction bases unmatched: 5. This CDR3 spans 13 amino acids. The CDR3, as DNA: TGCAGTGCCTGGACAGGGGGGGGCACTGAAGCTTTCTTT. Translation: CSAWTGGGTEAFF.

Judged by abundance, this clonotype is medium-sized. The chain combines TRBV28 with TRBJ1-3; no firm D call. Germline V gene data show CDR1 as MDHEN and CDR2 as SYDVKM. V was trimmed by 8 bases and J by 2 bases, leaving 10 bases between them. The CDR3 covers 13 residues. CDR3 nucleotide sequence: TGTGCCAGCGGAGTGGAAGCTGGAAACACCATATATTTT. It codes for CASGVEAGNTIYF.